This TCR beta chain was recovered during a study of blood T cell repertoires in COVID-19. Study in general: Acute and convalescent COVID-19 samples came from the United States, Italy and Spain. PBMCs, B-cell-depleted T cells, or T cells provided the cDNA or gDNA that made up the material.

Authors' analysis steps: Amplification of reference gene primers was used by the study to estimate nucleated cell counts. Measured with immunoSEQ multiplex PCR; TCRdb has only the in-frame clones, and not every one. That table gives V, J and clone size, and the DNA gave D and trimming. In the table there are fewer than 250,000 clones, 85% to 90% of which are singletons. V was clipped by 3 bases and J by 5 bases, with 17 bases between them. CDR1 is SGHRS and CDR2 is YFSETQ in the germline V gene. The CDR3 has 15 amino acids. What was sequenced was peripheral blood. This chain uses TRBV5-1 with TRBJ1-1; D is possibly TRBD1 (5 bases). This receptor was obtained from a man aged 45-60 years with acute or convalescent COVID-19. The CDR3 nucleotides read TGCGCCAGCAGCTCGGACGCTTCCAGGGTTACTGAAGCTTTCTTT. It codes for CASSSDASRVTEAFF.